This TCR beta chain was captured by sequencing in a study of human T cells and chemical hapten exposure. Study details: On the upper back, patch tests were applied with 0.01% DPC and read at 6 days. Small pooled library volume differences chiefly drove per-sample TCR yield variation.

CDR3 length: 14 amino acids. V was shortened by 3 bases and J by 6 bases, with 11 bases between the two germline ends. Germline lookup yields CDR1 SNHLY and CDR2 FYNNEI. TCRdb re-derived calls from the RACE reads in MiXCR, one entry per CDR3 protein. The sample has about 290,000 distinct CDR3 sequences, around 7.3% seen once. Time point noted: pre-sensitization, week 0. The treatment: therapeutic diphenylcyclopropenone sensitization with weekly scalp DPC. Blood, whole and unfractionated, served as the source for total RNA extraction. The chain is built from TRBV2 and TRBJ1-4, with D unresolved. The TCR originated in a man between 18 and 29 years old with alopecia areata. Some clones in this sample may be carry-over from other donors' samples. The sequences come from whole blood, collected in connection with sensitization to the hapten diphenylcyclopropenone (DPC). CDR3 bases: TGTGCCAGCAGTGATAACAGAAGAGATGAAAAACTGTTTTTT. It specifies CASSDNRRDEKLFF.